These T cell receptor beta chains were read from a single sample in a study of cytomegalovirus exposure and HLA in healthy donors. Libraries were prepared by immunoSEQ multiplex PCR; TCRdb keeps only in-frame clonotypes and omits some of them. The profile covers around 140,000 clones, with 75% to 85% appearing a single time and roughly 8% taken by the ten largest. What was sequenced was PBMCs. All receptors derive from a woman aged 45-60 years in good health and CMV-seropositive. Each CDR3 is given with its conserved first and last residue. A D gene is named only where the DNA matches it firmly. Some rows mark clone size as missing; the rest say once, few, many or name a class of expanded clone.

cdr3_nt: TGTGCCAGCAGGTTGGACGGGACAGGGATTTACGAGCAGTACTTC
cdr3_aa: CASRLDGTGIYEQYF
clone_size: NA
j_call: TRBJ2-7
d_call: TRBD1
v_call: TRBV27

cdr3_nt: TGCGCCAGCAGCCAAGAGAGGTACAGGGGGCGGTACGAGCAGTACTTC
cdr3_aa: CASSQERYRGRYEQYF
clone_size: few
j_call: TRBJ2-7
d_call: TRBD1
v_call: TRBV4-3

cdr3_nt: TGTGCCAGCAGCTTGAAGAAGGGAGGACAGCCCCAGCATTTT
cdr3_aa: CASSLKKGGQPQHF
clone_size: few
j_call: TRBJ1-5
d_call: NA
v_call: TRBV5-4

cdr3_nt: TGTGCCAGCAGTGGACTACATAGCAATCAGCCCCAGCATTTT
cdr3_aa: CASSGLHSNQPQHF
clone_size: NA
j_call: TRBJ1-5
d_call: NA
v_call: TRBV6-1

cdr3_nt: TGTGCCAGCAGCTTGGTCTCAATCAGCCAGGGAGAAGCTTTCTTT
cdr3_aa: CASSLVSISQGEAFF
clone_size: NA
j_call: TRBJ1-1
d_call: NA
v_call: TRBV5-8

cdr3_nt: TGTGCCAGCAGCCCAGGACAGGGTCTTGACAATCAGCCCCAGCATTTT
cdr3_aa: CASSPGQGLDNQPQHF
clone_size: NA
j_call: TRBJ1-5
d_call: TRBD1
v_call: TRBV7-9

cdr3_nt: TGTGCCTGGAGTGTAGGGACAGAGGTTTCTGAAGCTTTCTTT
cdr3_aa: CAWSVGTEVSEAFF
clone_size: NA
j_call: TRBJ1-1
d_call: TRBD1
v_call: TRBV30

cdr3_nt: TGCGCCAGCAGCGAGGGACAAGGCCTGAACACCGGGGAGCTGTTTTTT
cdr3_aa: CASSEGQGLNTGELFF
clone_size: NA
j_call: TRBJ2-2
d_call: NA
v_call: TRBV5-1

cdr3_nt: TGTGCCAGCGTACTATACAGGGGTACCGGGGAGCTGTTTTTT
cdr3_aa: CASVLYRGTGELFF
clone_size: NA
j_call: TRBJ2-2
d_call: TRBD1
v_call: TRBV7-2

cdr3_nt: TGTGCCAGCAGTCGACAGGGGGCGCGGGGCTACACCTTC
cdr3_aa: CASSRQGARGYTF
clone_size: NA
j_call: TRBJ1-2
d_call: TRBD1
v_call: TRBV6-5

cdr3_nt: TGTGCCAGCAGCCAATTAGAGCAAGAGACCCAGTACTTC
cdr3_aa: CASSQLEQETQYF
clone_size: NA
j_call: TRBJ2-5
d_call: NA
v_call: TRBV7-3

cdr3_nt: TGTGCCAGCAGTTTAGGAGGGACCCCCCAAGAGACCCAGTACTTC
cdr3_aa: CASSLGGTPQETQYF
clone_size: NA
j_call: TRBJ2-5
d_call: NA
v_call: TRBV28

cdr3_nt: TGTGCCAGCAGCCCACAGACTAGAACCGGGGAGCTGTTTTTT
cdr3_aa: CASSPQTRTGELFF
clone_size: NA
j_call: TRBJ2-2
d_call: NA
v_call: TRBV7-8

cdr3_nt: TGTGCCAGCAGACCACTACAGGGAACTAGCGGGAGGGCCCGAGGTGAGCAGTTCTTC
cdr3_aa: CASRPLQGTSGRARGEQFF
clone_size: NA
j_call: TRBJ2-1
d_call: TRBD2
v_call: TRBV28

cdr3_nt: TGCGCCAGCAGCTTGGTGACAGGGCACCAAGAGACCCAGTACTTC
cdr3_aa: CASSLVTGHQETQYF
clone_size: NA
j_call: TRBJ2-5
d_call: TRBD1
v_call: TRBV5-1

cdr3_nt: TGTGCCTGGAACCCGTTCGGGACAGCCTATGGCTACACCTTC
cdr3_aa: CAWNPFGTAYGYTF
clone_size: NA
j_call: TRBJ1-2
d_call: TRBD1
v_call: TRBV30

cdr3_nt: TGTGCCTGGAGTGTAGCCGTGGCAGGGCCTGGAAACACCATATATTTT
cdr3_aa: CAWSVAVAGPGNTIYF
clone_size: NA
j_call: TRBJ1-3
d_call: NA
v_call: TRBV30

cdr3_nt: TGTGCCAGCAGTGAAGCTGAGGCCCTGGGTCAGCCCCAGCATTTT
cdr3_aa: CASSEAEALGQPQHF
clone_size: NA
j_call: TRBJ1-5
d_call: NA
v_call: TRBV2

cdr3_nt: TGTGCCAGCAGCGCCACCGGGACTACTAACAATGAGCAGTTCTTC
cdr3_aa: CASSATGTTNNEQFF
clone_size: NA
j_call: TRBJ2-1
d_call: TRBD2
v_call: TRBV2